A single sample gave rise to the 30 T cell receptor beta chains below, sequenced in a study of blood T cell repertoires in COVID-19 (TCRdb year 2020). Libraries were built with the immunoSEQ multiplex PCR assay. TCRdb stores this immuneACCESS table with in-frame sequences only. Part of the clones is absent; in the studies checked, under half of the shortfall reflects unresolved V genes, and no reason is known for the rest. This sample lists around 70,000 clones; approximately 89% were detected once. The top ten hold around 5% of the sample. The sequencing input was peripheral blood. Receptor source: a woman aged 60-70 years with active COVID-19.

This sequence joins TRBV7-2 and TRBJ1-5; the D is unclear. The length of the CDR3 is 15 residues. The germline V and J ends were trimmed by 3 bases and 0 bases, with 9 bases remaining between them. In germline, CDR1 is SGHTA, CDR2 FQGNSA. CDR3 residues: CASSFGGNSNQPQHF. CDR3 in DNA: TGTGCCAGCAGCTTCGGCGGAAATAGCAATCAGCCCCAGCATTTT.

This clone appeared a few times. V gene TRBV2 combines with J gene TRBJ2-6; tentatively, D is TRBD1 (5 bases). Germline CDR1 and CDR2: SNHLY and FYNNEI. The CDR3 length is 16 residues. Trimming left V 7 bases short and J 3 bases short, with 16 bases between. The CDR3 coding sequence is TGTGCCAGCAAAGGGGCCCCTGTGTTTGGGGCCAACGTCCTGACTTTC. This sequence encodes CASKGAPVFGANVLTF.

The J gene is TRBJ1-2, the V gene TRBV13; no clear D gene. Trimming left V 2 bases short and J 1 base short, with 11 bases between. The CDR3 is 15 amino acids. From germline, CDR1 is PRHDT and CDR2 FYEKMQ (reference sequence). The CDR3 DNA follows: TGTGCCAGCAGCTTAACGTTGGAGAATAACTATGGCTACACCTTC. Its translation is CASSLTLENNYGYTF.

The table lists this clone with a count of one. The chain combines TRBV28 with TRBJ1-6; D is unresolved. Deletions cut 11 bases from V and 4 bases from J, with 12 bases between. The CDR3 totals 13 residues. The V gene's germline CDR1 is MDHEN and CDR2 SYDVKM. The CDR3 nucleotides read TGTGCCCTCGGCGGCGGTTATAATTCACCCCTCCACTTT. Its protein product is CALGGGYNSPLHF.

CDR3 protein: CASSADRGGYTF. The CDR3 region has the DNA TGTGCCAGCAGTGCTGACAGGGGTGGCTACACCTTC. The chain recombines TRBV2 with TRBJ1-2; 8 bases line up with TRBD1. The CDR3 totals 12 residues. Germline values: CDR1 SNHLY, CDR2 FYNNEI. The trim removed 4 bases at V and 7 bases at J, leaving 2 bases unmatched.

This clone was recorded once. In DNA, the CDR3 is TGCGCCAGCAGCAGCGACAGGGCGGCATCAGATACGCAGTATTTT. This encodes CASSSDRAASDTQYF. The chain joins TRBV5-1 to TRBJ2-3; 7 bases match TRBD1. From germline, CDR1 is SGHRS and CDR2 YFSETQ. With V trimmed by 4 bases and J by 4 bases, 9 bases remained unmatched. The CDR3 runs 15 residues.

This rearrangement joins TRBV7-9 to TRBJ2-5; possible D gene TRBD1, 6 bases. This CDR3 is 16 amino acids long. Trimming shortened V by 4 bases and J by 4 bases, and 19 bases separated the two germline ends. Germline V gene data show CDR1 as SEHNR and CDR2 as FQNEAQ (reference sequence). CDR3 nucleotide sequence: TGTGCCAGCAGCTCCAGGGGTTCAGGGATTAGAGAGACCCAGTACTTC. Encoded protein: CASSSRGSGIRETQYF.

This clone was detected once. This chain joins TRBV15 and TRBJ1-2, with 11 bases lining up with TRBD1. The V and J ends lost 0 bases and 4 bases, in that order; junction bases with no gene match: 4. The CDR3 sequence is 16 residues long. CDR1 LNHNV and CDR2 YYDKDF come from the germline V gene (reference sequence). CDR3 sequence reads: CATSRDGTGGSYGYTF. DNA for the CDR3: TGTGCCACCAGCAGAGACGGGACAGGGGGTAGCTATGGCTACACCTTC.

V gene TRBV28 combines with J gene TRBJ1-2; 10 bases are a match to TRBD1. The germline V gene has CDR1 MDHEN and CDR2 SYDVKM. The CDR3 consists of 14 residues. V lost 5 bases and J lost 7; bases outside the gene matches: 7. CDR3 in DNA: TGTGCCAGCAGTAAGGGGACAGGGGAAGGTGGCTACACCTTC. Translating it yields CASSKGTGEGGYTF.

This clone has just a few counts. J is TRBJ2-7 and V is TRBV4-1; 15 bases are shared with TRBD2. Germline V lookup: CDR1 MGHRA, CDR2 YSYEKL. CDR3 length: 16 residues. V lost 6 bases to trimming and J lost 3 bases; unmatched junction nucleotides: 6. The CDR3 DNA follows: TGCGCCAGCAGGGAGGGACTAGCGGGAGGCTTCTACGAGCAGTACTTC. It codes for CASREGLAGGFYEQYF.

The V gene is TRBV5-1, the J gene TRBJ2-3, with 8 bases lining up with TRBD2. From germline, CDR1 is SGHRS and CDR2 YFSETQ. The CDR3 consists of 14 residues. V lost 6 bases, J lost 1 base, and 4 bases stayed unmatched. CDR3 loop: CASTPTSGTDTQYF. Here the CDR3 DNA reads TGCGCCAGCACCCCGACTAGCGGCACAGATACGCAGTATTTT.

This rearrangement joins TRBV19 to TRBJ1-5; 7 nucleotides line up with TRBD1. There are 19 residues in the CDR3. Trimming removed 3 bases from V and 5 bases from J; junction bases left unmatched: 19. Germline V gives CDR1 LNHDA, CDR2 SQIVND (reference sequence). As DNA, the CDR3 is TGTGCCAGTAGTATCACGGGTTTAGGGGGCGTCATCAGGGATCAGCCCCAGCATTTT. Encoded protein: CASSITGLGGVIRDQPQHF.

The rearrangement joins TRBV7-2 to TRBJ1-2; D is unresolved. Germline CDR1 and CDR2: SGHTA and FQGNSA. There are 14 residues in the CDR3. V lost 1 base, J lost 6 bases, and 12 bases lay in between. CDR3 coding DNA: TGTGCCAGCAGCTTAGGTCTGGCGGATAATGGCTACACCTTC. This encodes CASSLGLADNGYTF.

V usage is TRBV14 and J usage is TRBJ2-3; a weak D match, TRBD1 (6 bases). The ends were cut back, 2 bases at V and 6 bases at J, with 12 bases in the middle. This CDR3 region has 14 residues. From germline, CDR1 is SGHDN and CDR2 FVKESK. In DNA form, the CDR3 reads TGTGCCAGCAGCCAAACACAGGGAGCGGATACGCAGTATTTT. This gives the protein CASSQTQGADTQYF.

The V and J genes are TRBV19 and TRBJ2-7; TRBD1 matches at 7 bases. The CDR3 is 13 residues long. Germline loops: CDR1 LNHDA, CDR2 SQIVND (reference sequence). V shed 3 bases and J 2 bases; nucleotides not matched to a gene: 1. Here the CDR3 reads CASSIGQAYEQYF. CDR3 in DNA: TGTGCCAGTAGTATCGGACAGGCCTACGAGCAGTACTTC.

The V and J genes are TRBV20-1 and TRBJ1-1, with D unresolved. The V and J ends lost 3 bases and 7 bases respectively, with 6 bases between them. Per the germline V gene, CDR1 is DFQATT and CDR2 is SNEGSKA (reference sequence). The CDR3 contains 10 residues. The CDR3 DNA follows: TGCAGTGCTAGGGGCCTTGAAGCTTTCTTT. Translated, it gives CSARGLEAFF.

The chain has TRBV25-1 and TRBJ2-7; a weak D match, TRBD1 (6 bases). The V and J ends lost 2 bases and 3 bases respectively, with 11 bases between them. The CDR3 loop spans 14 amino acids. CDR1 is MGHDK, CDR2 SYGVNS, per germline. The CDR3 is CASSEVGQSYEQYF. The CDR3 nucleotides read TGTGCCAGCAGTGAAGTAGGACAGAGCTACGAGCAGTACTTC.

This rearrangement joins TRBV7-9 to TRBJ2-1, with 8 nucleotides matching TRBD2. CDR3 size: 13 residues. The V gene's germline CDR1 is SEHNR and CDR2 FQNEAQ (reference sequence). The V segment lost 5 bases and the J segment 9 bases; nucleotides outside the gene matches: 6. Written as DNA, the CDR3 is TGTGCCAGCAGCCCGGGACTAGTTGCTGAGCAGTTCTTC. Protein product: CASSPGLVAEQFF.

The rearrangement uses TRBV19 and TRBJ1-5; D is possibly TRBD1 (6 bases). This CDR3 contains 15 residues. CDR1 and CDR2 (germline): LNHDA, SQIVND (reference sequence). Trimming took off 3 bases at V and 3 bases at J, with 12 bases between the two ends. The CDR3 here is CASSIQGRANQPQHF. Written as DNA, the CDR3 is TGTGCCAGTAGTATTCAGGGGCGAGCCAATCAGCCCCAGCATTTT. Supplemented by reference TRBV19 and TRBJ1-5, the full variable domain reads DGGITQSPKYLFRKEGQNVTLSCEQNLNHDAMYWYRQDPGQGLRLIYYSQIVNDFQKGDIAEGYSVSREKKESFPLTVTSAQKNPTAFYLCASSIQGRANQPQHFGDGTRLSIL.

The gene calls are TRBV28 and TRBJ1-3, with TRBD1 matching over 7 bases. CDR1 is MDHEN, CDR2 SYDVKM, per germline. Trimming took 5 bases from V and 2 from J; bases not matched to a gene: 3. The CDR3 sequence is 14 residues long. The CDR3, as DNA: TGTGCCAGCAGTATAGGGGGCGCTGGAAACACCATATATTTT. Residues: CASSIGGAGNTIYF. The complete variable domain, with remaining parts taken from reference TRBV28 and TRBJ1-3, reads DVKVTQSSRYLVKRTGEKVFLECVQDMDHENMFWYRQDPGLGLRLIYFSYDVKMKEKGDIPEGYSVSREKKERFSLILESASTNQTSMYLCASSIGGAGNTIYFGEGSWLTVV.

This chain connects TRBV27 to TRBJ2-5; 7 nucleotides line up with TRBD2. The trim removed 2 bases at V and 1 base at J, leaving 1 base unmatched. The CDR3 sequence is 14 residues long. Germline loops: CDR1 MNHEY, CDR2 SMNVEV (reference sequence). CDR3 nucleotides: TGTGCCAGCAGTTTAAGGACTAGCCAAGAGACCCAGTACTTC. Protein: CASSLRTSQETQYF.

This chain links TRBV14 with TRBJ2-7; the D gene is possibly TRBD1 (5 bases). The V end lost 1 base, the J end lost 3 bases, and 10 bases lay between the germline ends. CDR1 SGHDN and CDR2 FVKESK come from the germline V gene. This CDR3 region has 14 residues. CDR3 protein: CASSQGGNVYEQYF. CDR3 nucleotides: TGTGCCAGCAGCCAAGGGGGCAATGTCTACGAGCAGTACTTC.

The J gene is TRBJ2-1, the V gene TRBV6-5; TRBD2 matches 7 bases. The CDR3 covers 13 residues. Germline assignment: CDR1 MNHEY and CDR2 SVGAGI. The V gene end was trimmed by 8 bases and the J gene end by 0 bases; junction bases not matched to a gene: 1. CDR3 protein: CASRDYSYNEQFF. DNA for the CDR3: TGTGCCAGCCGGGACTACTCCTACAATGAGCAGTTCTTC.

The chain combines TRBV30 with TRBJ1-1; D is possibly TRBD1 (6 bases). The germline gives CDR1 GTSNPN, CDR2 SVGIG (reference sequence). V lost 6 bases to trimming and J lost 4 bases, with 15 bases between them. This CDR3 is built from 13 residues. The CDR3 here is CACNSRGGTEAFF. The CDR3 coding sequence is TGTGCCTGCAACTCCAGGGGCGGCACTGAAGCTTTCTTT.

This clone was observed a single time. CDR3 DNA: TGTGCCAGCAGATCAGGACTAACCTACGAGCAGTACTTC. This codes for CASRSGLTYEQYF. The chain has TRBV12-3 or TRBV12-4 and TRBJ2-7; D may be TRBD2 (6 bases). The germline V and J ends were trimmed by 6 bases and 2 bases, with 11 bases remaining between them. The CDR3 is 13 amino acids.

The chain couples TRBV12-5 to TRBJ1-2; 8 nucleotides align to TRBD1. V lost 2 bases and J lost 13; bases outside the gene matches: 9. The CDR3 covers 13 residues. Germline lookup yields CDR1 LGHNT and CDR2 FRNRAP. CDR3 in amino acids: CASGLLPTGDFTF. As DNA, the CDR3 is TGTGCTAGTGGTTTGTTACCGACAGGGGATTTCACCTTC.

This clone was seen a single time. The CDR3 loop is CASSSAGGRRETQYF. The CDR3 bases are TGTGCCAGCAGCTCCGCCGGGGGGAGACGGGAGACCCAGTACTTC. V and J are TRBV7-2 and TRBJ2-5; 7 bases match TRBD2. The ends lost 4 bases at V and 5 bases at J; junction bases unmatched: 10. This CDR3 contains 15 residues. Germline CDR1 and CDR2: SGHTA and FQGNSA.

This chain joins TRBV2 and TRBJ2-5, with 8 bases matching TRBD2. Germline CDR1 reads SNHLY; CDR2 reads FYNNEI. This CDR3 is built from 16 residues. V shed 3 bases and J 0 bases; nucleotides not matched to a gene: 6. The CDR3 DNA is TGTGCCAGCAGTGAGGGAACGGGAGGGTACCAAGAGACCCAGTACTTC. Its protein is CASSEGTGGYQETQYF.

The rearrangement uses TRBV30 and TRBJ1-4, with D unresolved. The V gene's germline CDR1 is GTSNPN and CDR2 SVGIG (reference sequence). This CDR3 spans 16 amino acids. V was pared by 1 base and J by 0 bases, with 12 bases between. CDR3 DNA sequence: TGTGCCTGGAGTGGGGTGGCGGTAGCAACTAATGAAAAACTGTTTTTT. This translates into CAWSGVAVATNEKLFF.

The rearrangement joins TRBV28 to TRBJ2-7, with D unresolved. The CDR3 is 13 residues long. Trimming took off 4 bases at V and 2 bases at J, with 9 bases between the two ends. Germline V gene data show CDR1 as MDHEN and CDR2 as SYDVKM. CDR3 region: CASSSGFPYEQYF. CDR3 nucleotides: TGTGCCAGCAGTTCGGGTTTCCCCTACGAGCAGTACTTC.